Included here is one TCR beta chain sequence, with context. The target of this receptor is not known. No per-base quality is available; no much larger clone lies one base away. These data are taken from a study of post-analysis software for immune sequencing data (dated by TCRdb to the mid-2010s). About the study as a whole: Disease courses on record covered relapsing-remitting, secondary progressive and progressive-relapsing multiple sclerosis, though some patients had no subtype annotation. The multiple sclerosis patient repertoires were compared with 11 previously published healthy control repertoires from donors aged roughly 6 to 25 years. A subset of samples was prepared in parallel using single-end sample barcoding, then pooled and co-amplified after Illumina adapter ligation.

V was cut back by 6 bases and J by 7 bases, leaving a gap of 16 bases between them. The CDR3 runs 15 amino acids, cysteine and phenylalanine included. Kept here is only the CDR3 DNA, which spans 45 bases and is read in frame from base 1. The germline V gene (reference sequence) supplies CDR1 SEHNR and CDR2 FQNEAQ. General conclusions and limits of the study: Significantly lower normalized Chao1 diversity was found in multiple sclerosis patients than in controls, suggesting substantial peripheral T-cell clonal expansion. Direct clustering with F measure revealed strong co-clustering of samples prepared in the same batch, which led to a batch-effect correction. The control group was slightly older than the multiple sclerosis patient group. Patients showed significantly higher frequencies than controls for a handful of TRBV segments, among them TRBV5-6, TRBV5-1 and TRBV20-1.

The library was made by PCR. These reads were obtained on an Illumina HiSeq 2500. Unique molecular identifiers were incorporated into TCR beta cDNA libraries to reduce PCR and sequencing biases. Every 1 to 10 million input T cells yielded approximately 500,000 cDNA molecules, meaning each molecule approximated one T cell. The same protocol used for the earlier healthy control dataset was applied to prepare and sequence the patient libraries. Samples belonging to the same batch were prepared together, multiplexed and sequenced on a shared HiSeq lane. The original pipeline was this. Raw barcoded reads were processed with MIGEC, discarding single-read molecular identifier groups before consensus assembly and CDR3 extraction. VDJtools was used for post-analysis of the clonotype tables, and diversity was normalized by down-sampling every dataset to the size of the smallest sample. Repertoire overlap clustering matched CDR3 amino acid but not nucleotide sequences to correct batch-related cross-sample contamination. TCRdb applied fastp at Q25 and MiXCR to the public reads, then kept only in-frame beta chains. Rows with one shared CDR3 protein collapse into an entry with the most common genes and DNA. These V and J calls rely on TCRdb rather than the paper's analysis. The sample table shows a few hundred thousand distinct CDR3 sequences, and under 55% are seen once. Of the sample, 12% is held by the ten largest clones.

To demonstrate the VDJtools post-analysis software, the study profiled TCR beta repertoires from the peripheral blood of about 13 young patients with multiple sclerosis. The multiple sclerosis patients were children and adolescents ranging in age from roughly 6 to 15 years. The rearranged segments are TRBV7-9 and TRBJ1-6; the D gene is possibly TRBD1, with 5 bases matching. This TCR came from a girl aged 10-17 years with multiple sclerosis. Sequenced sample: blood. The nucleotide sequence is TGTGCCAGCAGTTGGGACTCTACTGAGAATTCACCCCTCCACTTT. This encodes CASSWDSTENSPLHF.